This TCR beta chain was identified during a study of radiation and T cells in renal cell carcinoma. Libraries were prepared by immunoSEQ multiplex PCR; TCRdb keeps only in-frame clonotypes and omits some of them. Of about 49,000 clones in the sample, 75% to 85% were seen once. The length of the CDR3 is 14 residues. Trimming stripped 5 bases from V and 1 base from J, with 12 bases between. The germline V gene encodes CDR1 SEHNR and CDR2 FQNEAQ (reference sequence). Stated time point: blood 2 weeks post-SBRT. The treatment: 15 Gy SBRT to primary tumor, nephrectomy 4 weeks later. The TCR sequence derives from a woman in her seventies with renal cell carcinoma. The V gene is TRBV7-9, the J gene TRBJ2-7, with D perhaps TRBD2 (6 bases). The material was blood, obtained from a patient whose treatment included radiotherapy and nephrectomy. CDR3 in amino acids: CASSPVGLSYEQYF. CDR3 sequence (DNA): TGTGCCAGCAGCCCGGTCGGACTATCCTACGAGCAGTACTTC.